This TCR beta chain was sequenced for a study of T-cell reconstitution after alpha-beta-depleted transplantation in children. Using unique molecular identifiers, the investigators prepared the TCRbeta library. TCRdb re-called the PCR reads through MiXCR, storing one row per CDR3 protein. In the table there are about 980,000 distinct CDR3 sequences, under 30% of which are singletons. The TCR comes from a boy in the first two years of life who had a stem cell transplant for SCID, so the T cells may come from the graft donor. The sample consisted of PBMCs, mostly from graft donor cells, taken 360 days after TCRalphabeta/CD19-depleted stem cell transplant.

CDR3 in DNA: TGTGCCAGCAGTGAAGCGTGGCGGACCTCTGGAAACACCATATATTTT. This sequence encodes CASSEAWRTSGNTIYF. V gene TRBV6-1 combines with J gene TRBJ1-3; unclear D gene. The V gene lost 0 bases and the J gene lost 0 bases, with 9 bases spanning the gap. The CDR3 loop spans 16 amino acids. From germline, CDR1 is MNHNS and CDR2 SASEGT.